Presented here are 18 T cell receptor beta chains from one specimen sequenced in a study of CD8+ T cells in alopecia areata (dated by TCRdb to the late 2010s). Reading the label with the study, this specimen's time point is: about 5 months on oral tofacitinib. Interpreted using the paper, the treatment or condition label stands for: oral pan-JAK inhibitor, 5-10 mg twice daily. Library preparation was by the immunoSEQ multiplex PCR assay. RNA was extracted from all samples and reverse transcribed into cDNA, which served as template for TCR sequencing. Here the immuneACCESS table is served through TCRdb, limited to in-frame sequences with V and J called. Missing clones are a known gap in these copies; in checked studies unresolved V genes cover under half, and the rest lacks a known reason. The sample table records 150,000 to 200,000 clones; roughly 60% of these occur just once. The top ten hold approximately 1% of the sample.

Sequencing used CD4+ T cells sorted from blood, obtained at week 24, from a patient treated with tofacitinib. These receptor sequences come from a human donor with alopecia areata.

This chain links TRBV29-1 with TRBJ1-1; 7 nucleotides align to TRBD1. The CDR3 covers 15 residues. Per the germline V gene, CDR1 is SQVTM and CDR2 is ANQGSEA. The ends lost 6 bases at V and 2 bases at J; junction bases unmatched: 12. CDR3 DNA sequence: TGCAGCGTGCGTTCACGGACAGGCGGAAACACTGAAGCTTTCTTT. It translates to CSVRSRTGGNTEAFF.

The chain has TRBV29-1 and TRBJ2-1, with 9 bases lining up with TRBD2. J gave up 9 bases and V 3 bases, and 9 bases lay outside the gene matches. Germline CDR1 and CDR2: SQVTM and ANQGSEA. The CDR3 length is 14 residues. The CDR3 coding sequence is TGCAGCGTTGATGGTCCTAGCGGGGTTGGTGAGCAGTTCTTC. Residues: CSVDGPSGVGEQFF.

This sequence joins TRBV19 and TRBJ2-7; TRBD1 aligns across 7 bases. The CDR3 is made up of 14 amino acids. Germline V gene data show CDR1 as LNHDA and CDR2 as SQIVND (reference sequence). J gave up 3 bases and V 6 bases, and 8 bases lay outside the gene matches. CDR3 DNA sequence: TGTGCCAGTAGCCCAGACAGGGCCATCTACGAGCAGTACTTC. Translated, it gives CASSPDRAIYEQYF.

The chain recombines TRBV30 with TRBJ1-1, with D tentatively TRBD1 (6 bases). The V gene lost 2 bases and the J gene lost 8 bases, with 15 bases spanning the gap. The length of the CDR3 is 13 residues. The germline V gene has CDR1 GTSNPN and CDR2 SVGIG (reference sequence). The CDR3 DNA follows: TGTGCCTGGAGTAGAACGTCCGGGACAGAAGCTTTCTTT. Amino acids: CAWSRTSGTEAFF.

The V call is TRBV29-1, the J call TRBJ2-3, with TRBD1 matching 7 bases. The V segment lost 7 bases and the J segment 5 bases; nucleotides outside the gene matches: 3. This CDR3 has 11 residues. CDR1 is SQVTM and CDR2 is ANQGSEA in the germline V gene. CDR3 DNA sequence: TGCAGCGGTTGGACAGGAGATACGCAGTATTTT. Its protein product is CSGWTGDTQYF.

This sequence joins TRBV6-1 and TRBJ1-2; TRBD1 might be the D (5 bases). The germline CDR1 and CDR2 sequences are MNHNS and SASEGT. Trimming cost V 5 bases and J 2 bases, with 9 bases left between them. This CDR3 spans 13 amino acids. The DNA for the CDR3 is TGTGCCAGCAGTACCAGGGAAAACTATGGCTACACCTTC. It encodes CASSTRENYGYTF.

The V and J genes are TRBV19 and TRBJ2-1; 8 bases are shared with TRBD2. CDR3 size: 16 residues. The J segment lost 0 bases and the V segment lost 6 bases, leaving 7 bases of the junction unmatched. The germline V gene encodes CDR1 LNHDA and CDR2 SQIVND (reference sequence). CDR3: CASSGGASGSYNEQFF. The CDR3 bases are TGTGCCAGTAGCGGGGGGGCCTCGGGCTCCTACAATGAGCAGTTCTTC.

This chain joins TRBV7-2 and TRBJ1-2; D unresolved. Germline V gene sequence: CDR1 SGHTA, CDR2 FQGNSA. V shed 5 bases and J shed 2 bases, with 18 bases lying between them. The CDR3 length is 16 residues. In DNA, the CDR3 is TGTGCCAGCAGCCCAGGATTTGAGGGTGGAAACTATGGCTACACCTTC. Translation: CASSPGFEGGNYGYTF. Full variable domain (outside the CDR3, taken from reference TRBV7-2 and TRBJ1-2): GAGVSQSPSNKVTEKGKDVELRCDPISGHTALYWYRQSLGQGLEFLIYFQGNSAPDKSGLPSDRFSAERTGGSVSTLTIQRTQQEDSAVYLCASSPGFEGGNYGYTFGSGTRLTVV.

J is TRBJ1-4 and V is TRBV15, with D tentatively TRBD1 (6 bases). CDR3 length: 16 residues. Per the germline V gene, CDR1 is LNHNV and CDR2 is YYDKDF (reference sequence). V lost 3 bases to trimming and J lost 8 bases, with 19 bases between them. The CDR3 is CATSSLTGRGREKLFF. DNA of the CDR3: TGTGCCACCAGCAGTTTAACAGGGAGAGGTAGGGAAAAACTGTTTTTT.

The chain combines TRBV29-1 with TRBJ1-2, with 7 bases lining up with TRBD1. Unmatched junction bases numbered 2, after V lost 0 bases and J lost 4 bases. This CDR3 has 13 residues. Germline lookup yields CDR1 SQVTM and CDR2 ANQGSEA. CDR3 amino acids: CSVEEAGGYGYTF. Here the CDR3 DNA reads TGCAGCGTTGAAGAAGCAGGGGGCTATGGCTACACCTTC.

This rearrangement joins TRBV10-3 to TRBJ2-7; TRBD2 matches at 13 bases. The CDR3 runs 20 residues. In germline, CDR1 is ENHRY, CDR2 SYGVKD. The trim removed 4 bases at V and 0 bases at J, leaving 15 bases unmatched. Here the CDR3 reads CAISGVPGLAGDTSSYEQYF. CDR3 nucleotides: TGTGCCATCAGTGGGGTCCCCGGACTAGCGGGGGACACGAGCTCCTACGAGCAGTACTTC.

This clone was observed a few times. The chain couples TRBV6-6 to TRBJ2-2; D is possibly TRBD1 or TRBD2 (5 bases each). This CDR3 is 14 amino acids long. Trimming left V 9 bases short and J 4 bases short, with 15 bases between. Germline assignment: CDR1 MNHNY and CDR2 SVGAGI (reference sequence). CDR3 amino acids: CASGTGGSTGELFF. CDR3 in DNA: TGTGCCAGTGGGACGGGTGGATCCACCGGGGAGCTGTTTTTT.

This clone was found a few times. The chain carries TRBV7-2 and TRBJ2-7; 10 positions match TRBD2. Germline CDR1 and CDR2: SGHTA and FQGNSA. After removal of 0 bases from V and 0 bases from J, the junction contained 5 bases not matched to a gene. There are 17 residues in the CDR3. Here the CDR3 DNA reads TGTGCCAGCAGCTTAGCCGGAGCGGGGGGGGTCTCCTACGAGCAGTACTTC. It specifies CASSLAGAGGVSYEQYF.

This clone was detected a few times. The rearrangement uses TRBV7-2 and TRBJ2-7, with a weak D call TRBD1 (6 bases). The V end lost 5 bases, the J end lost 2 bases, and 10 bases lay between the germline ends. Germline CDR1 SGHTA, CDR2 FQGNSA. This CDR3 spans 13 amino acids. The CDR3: CASSPQGTYEQYF. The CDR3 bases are TGTGCCAGCAGCCCACAGGGAACCTACGAGCAGTACTTC. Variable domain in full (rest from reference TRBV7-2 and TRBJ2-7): GAGVSQSPSNKVTEKGKDVELRCDPISGHTALYWYRQSLGQGLEFLIYFQGNSAPDKSGLPSDRFSAERTGGSVSTLTIQRTQQEDSAVYLCASSPQGTYEQYFGPGTRLTVT.

The CDR3 DNA sequence: TGTGCCAGCAGCCCCAGGAGCTCCTACGAGCAGTACTTC. This translates into CASSPRSSYEQYF. V gene TRBV25-1 combines with J gene TRBJ2-7; D gene uncertain. Trimming took 6 bases from V and 0 from J, leaving 9 bases between them. CDR3 length equals 13 residues. Germline V gives CDR1 MGHDK, CDR2 SYGVNS.

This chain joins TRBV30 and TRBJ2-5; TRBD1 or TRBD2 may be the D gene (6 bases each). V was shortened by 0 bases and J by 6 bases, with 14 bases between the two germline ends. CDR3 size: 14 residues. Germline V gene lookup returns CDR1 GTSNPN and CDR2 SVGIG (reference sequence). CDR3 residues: CAWSVSGAGQTQYF. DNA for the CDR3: TGTGCCTGGAGTGTATCGGGGGCCGGCCAGACCCAGTACTTC.

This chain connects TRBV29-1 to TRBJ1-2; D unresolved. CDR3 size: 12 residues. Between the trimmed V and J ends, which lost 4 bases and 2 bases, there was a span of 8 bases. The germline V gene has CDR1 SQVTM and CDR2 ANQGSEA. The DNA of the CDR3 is TGCAGCGTTGGTTCCAGGAACTATGGCTACACCTTC. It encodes CSVGSRNYGYTF.

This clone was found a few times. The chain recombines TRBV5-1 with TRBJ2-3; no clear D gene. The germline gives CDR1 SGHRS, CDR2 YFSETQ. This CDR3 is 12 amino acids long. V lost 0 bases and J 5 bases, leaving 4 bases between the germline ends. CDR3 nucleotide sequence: TGCGCCAGCAGCTTGGTACAAGATACGCAGTATTTT. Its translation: CASSLVQDTQYF.